At least ten counts were recorded for the clone carrying this TCR beta chain. Its specificity is not known. The sample comes from a study of early T cells in non-severe SARS-CoV-2 infection. In the study overall: Sequencing input comprised bulk RNA from unsorted whole blood; chain pairing was not available.

CDR3 size: 17 residues. The V end was cut by 2 bases, the J end by 0 bases, with 14 bases between. The germline CDR1 and CDR2 sequences are WSHSY and SAAADI. Individual cDNA molecules carried attached unique molecular identifiers. Each CDR3 protein gets one entry after TCRdb re-called the 5' RACE reads with MiXCR. The top ten hold 5.5% to 7% of the sample, which has 88,000 or so distinct CDR3 sequences, 15% seen once. General study findings and limits: CD4 and private specificities were missed by VDJdb matching, which favored anti-spike CD8 responses.

This TCR was recovered from an adult who was a healthcare worker with PCR-confirmed SARS-CoV-2 infection or an uninfected control (not recorded which). Sequences were obtained from whole blood. The chain carries TRBV10-2 and TRBJ2-1; D is uncertain. In DNA, the CDR3 is TGCGCCAGCAGTGAGCCATTTGGGCCCCGCTCCTACAATGAGCAGTTCTTC. This sequence encodes CASSEPFGPRSYNEQFF.